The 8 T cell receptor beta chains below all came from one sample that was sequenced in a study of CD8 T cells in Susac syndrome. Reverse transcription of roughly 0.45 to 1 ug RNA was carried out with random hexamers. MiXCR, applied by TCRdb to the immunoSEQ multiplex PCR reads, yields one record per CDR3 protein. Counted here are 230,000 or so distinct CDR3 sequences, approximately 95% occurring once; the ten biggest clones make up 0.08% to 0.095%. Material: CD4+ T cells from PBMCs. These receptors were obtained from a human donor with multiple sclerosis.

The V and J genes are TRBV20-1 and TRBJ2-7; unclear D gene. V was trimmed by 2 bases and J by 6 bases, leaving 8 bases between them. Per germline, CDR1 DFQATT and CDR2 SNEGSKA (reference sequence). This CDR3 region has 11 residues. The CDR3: CSARLVTEQYF. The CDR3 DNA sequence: TGCAGTGCTAGACTAGTAACCGAGCAGTACTTC.

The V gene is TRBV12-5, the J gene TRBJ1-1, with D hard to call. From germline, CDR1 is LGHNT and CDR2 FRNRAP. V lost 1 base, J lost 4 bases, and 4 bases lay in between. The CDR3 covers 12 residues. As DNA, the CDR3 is TGTGCTAGTGGTTTGGGGATCACTGAAGCTTTCTTT. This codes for CASGLGITEAFF. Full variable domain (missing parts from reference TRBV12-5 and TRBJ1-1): DARVTQTPRHKVTEMGQEVTMRCQPILGHNTVFWYRQTMMQGLELLAYFRNRAPLDDSGMPKDRFSAEMPDATLATLKIQPSEPRDSAVYFCASGLGITEAFFGQGTRLTVV.

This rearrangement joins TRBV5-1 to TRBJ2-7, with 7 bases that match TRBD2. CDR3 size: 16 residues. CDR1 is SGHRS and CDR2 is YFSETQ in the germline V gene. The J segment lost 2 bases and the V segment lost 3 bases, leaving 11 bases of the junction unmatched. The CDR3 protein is CASSYASGGSTYEQYF. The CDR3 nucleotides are TGCGCCAGCAGCTACGCTAGCGGTGGGTCCACCTACGAGCAGTACTTC.

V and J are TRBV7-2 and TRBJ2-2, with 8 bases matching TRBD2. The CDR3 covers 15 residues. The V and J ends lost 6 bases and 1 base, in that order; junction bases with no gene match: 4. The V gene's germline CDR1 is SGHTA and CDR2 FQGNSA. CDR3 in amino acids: CASRPSGGNTGELFF. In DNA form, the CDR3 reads TGTGCCAGCAGGCCAAGCGGGGGGAACACCGGGGAGCTGTTTTTT.

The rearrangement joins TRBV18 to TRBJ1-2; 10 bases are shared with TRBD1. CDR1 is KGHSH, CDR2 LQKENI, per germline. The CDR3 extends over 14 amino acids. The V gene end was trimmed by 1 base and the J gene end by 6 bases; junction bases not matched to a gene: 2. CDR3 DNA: TGTGCCAGCTCACCACTCGGGACAGGGGATGGCTACACCTTC. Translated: CASSPLGTGDGYTF.

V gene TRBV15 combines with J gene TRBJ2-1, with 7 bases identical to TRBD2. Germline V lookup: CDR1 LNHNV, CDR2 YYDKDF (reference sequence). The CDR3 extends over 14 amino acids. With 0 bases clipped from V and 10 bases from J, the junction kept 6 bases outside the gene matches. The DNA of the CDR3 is TGTGCCACCAGCAGAGAGGGGAGGGGAGGGGAGCAGTTCTTC. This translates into CATSREGRGGEQFF.

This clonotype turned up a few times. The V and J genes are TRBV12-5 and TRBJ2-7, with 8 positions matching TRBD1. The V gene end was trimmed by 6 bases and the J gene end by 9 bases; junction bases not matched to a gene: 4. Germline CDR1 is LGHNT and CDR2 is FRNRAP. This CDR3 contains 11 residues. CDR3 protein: CASGPGTGQYF. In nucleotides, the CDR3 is TGTGCTAGTGGGCCAGGGACAGGGCAGTACTTC.

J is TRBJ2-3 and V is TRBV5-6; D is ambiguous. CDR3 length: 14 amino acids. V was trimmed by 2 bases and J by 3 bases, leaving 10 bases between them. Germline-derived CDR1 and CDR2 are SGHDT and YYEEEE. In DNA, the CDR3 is TGTGCCAGCAGCTTCACCCTGAGGACAGATACGCAGTATTTT. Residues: CASSFTLRTDTQYF.